This is a list of T cell receptor beta chains from one sample in a study of T-cell reconstitution after alpha-beta-depleted transplantation in children. A single record per CDR3 protein comes from TCRdb applying MiXCR to the PCR reads. The repertoire has hundreds of thousands of distinct CDR3 sequences, roughly 24% of them found once; the top ten carry roughly 14%. The input for sequencing was PBMCs, mostly from graft donor cells, taken 360 days after TCRalphabeta/CD19-depleted stem cell transplant. The receptors derive from a boy in the first two years of life who had a stem cell transplant for acute myeloid leukemia, so the T cells may come from the graft donor. Each CDR3 is given with its conserved first and last residue. A D gene is named only where the DNA matches it firmly. The size of a clone is reported for some rows only, either as once, few or many, or as a class for expanded clones.

>TRBJ1-1|TRBV29-1|.|many
CSVARAPISEAFF
TGCAGCGTCGCTCGGGCTCCGATATCTGAAGCTTTCTTT
>TRBJ1-2|TRBV6-2/TRBV6-3|TRBD1|.
CASSYWMVDRDSNYGYTF
TGTGCCAGCAGTTATTGGATGGTGGACAGGGATTCCAACTATGGCTACACCTTC
>TRBJ2-2|TRBV5-5|.|few
CASSWDEIPNTGELFF
TGTGCCAGCAGCTGGGACGAGATCCCGAACACCGGGGAGCTGTTTTTT
>TRBJ2-6|TRBV20-1|.|.
CSARAQSSGANVLTF
TGCAGTGCTAGAGCCCAGAGTTCTGGGGCCAACGTCCTGACTTTC
>TRBJ2-1|TRBV20-1|.|many
CSARGNPLYNEQFF
TGCAGTGCTAGAGGAAACCCCCTCTACAATGAGCAGTTCTTC
>TRBJ1-1|TRBV6-4|.|few
CASSVGFQNTEAFF
TGTGCCAGCAGTGTGGGTTTCCAGAACACTGAAGCTTTCTTT
>TRBJ2-1|TRBV6-2/TRBV6-3|.|.
CASSFRQPNEQFF
TGTGCCAGCAGCTTCCGACAACCCAATGAGCAGTTCTTC
>TRBJ2-5|TRBV5-1|.|.
CASRRDSQETQYF
TGCGCCAGCAGGCGAGACAGCCAAGAGACCCAGTACTTC
>TRBJ2-3|TRBV11-2|TRBD2|few
CASSWWLAGLSSTDTQYF
TGTGCCAGCAGCTGGTGGCTAGCGGGGCTGTCTAGCACAGATACGCAGTATTTT
>TRBJ1-1|TRBV20-1|.|.
CSAITGSRGTEAFF
TGCAGTGCTATCACAGGGTCTCGAGGAACTGAAGCTTTCTTT
>TRBJ2-3|TRBV6-1|.|.
CASSPMGGPPDTQYF
TGTGCCAGCAGTCCAATGGGGGGCCCCCCAGATACGCAGTATTTT
>TRBJ2-1|TRBV5-1|.|.
CASSLEGYPNEQFF
TGCGCCAGCAGCTTGGAAGGCTATCCTAATGAGCAGTTCTTC
>TRBJ2-7|TRBV10-3|.|few
CAISEDGSYEQYF
TGTGCCATCAGTGAGGATGGCAGCTACGAGCAGTACTTC
>TRBJ2-7|TRBV4-3|.|.
CASSQDRGGAYEQYF
TGCGCCAGCAGCCAAGATCGTGGCGGGGCCTACGAGCAGTACTTC
>TRBJ1-2|TRBV6-5|.|many
CASSYSIGRDYGYTF
TGTGCCAGCAGTTACTCGATAGGGCGAGACTATGGCTACACCTTC
>TRBJ2-4|TRBV18|TRBD1|few
CASSRLTTGDFLDWKAKNIQYF
TGTGCCAGCTCCCGCCTAACCACAGGGGATTTTCTGGATTGGAAGGCCAAAAACATTCAGTACTTC
>TRBJ2-1|TRBV20-1|TRBD1|.
CSARTGTGGYNEQFF
TGCAGTGCCCGAACCGGGACAGGGGGTTACAATGAGCAGTTCTTC
>TRBJ2-7|TRBV27|.|.
CASSPIHSYEQYF
TGTGCCAGCAGTCCCATTCATTCCTACGAGCAGTACTTC
>TRBJ2-7|TRBV20-1|.|.
CSARGPMSSYEQYF
TGCAGTGCTCGGGGGCCGATGAGCTCCTACGAGCAGTACTTC
>TRBJ2-3|TRBV10-3|TRBD2|few
CAIRDSGAFPITDTQYF
TGTGCCATCAGGGATAGCGGGGCCTTCCCAATTACAGATACGCAGTATTTT
>TRBJ2-3|TRBV20-1|TRBD2|few
CSAWRGVTDTQYF
TGCAGTGCGTGGCGGGGGGTCACAGATACGCAGTATTTT
>TRBJ1-4|TRBV20-1|.|.
CSARDLFGGVEKLFF
TGCAGTGCTAGAGATCTCTTTGGGGGTGTTGAAAAACTGTTTTTT
>TRBJ2-2|TRBV20-1|TRBD1|many
CSATQGARNTGELFF
TGCAGTGCTACACAGGGGGCGCGAAACACCGGGGAGCTGTTTTTT
>TRBJ2-3|TRBV29-1|.|many
CSVEDPGDTQYF
TGCAGCGTTGAAGATCCGGGGGATACGCAGTATTTT
>TRBJ2-3|TRBV11-2|.|.
CASSRMSGPTQYF
TGTGCCAGCAGCCGAATGTCCGGGCCCACGCAGTATTTT
>TRBJ2-2|TRBV11-2|.|.
CASSVRSAGLRGTGELFF
TGTGCCAGCAGCGTCAGATCTGCAGGGCTTCGGGGCACCGGGGAGCTGTTTTTT
>TRBJ2-2|TRBV20-1|.|few
CSASDGTGELFF
TGCAGTGCTAGCGACGGCACCGGGGAGCTGTTTTTT
>TRBJ2-5|TRBV12-3/TRBV12-4|.|many
CASTHIPGIETQYF
TGTGCCAGCACCCACATCCCGGGGATAGAGACCCAGTACTTC
>TRBJ2-1|TRBV25-1|.|few
CASSEWGDGYNEQFF
TGTGCCAGCAGTGAATGGGGGGATGGCTACAATGAGCAGTTCTTC
>TRBJ1-1|TRBV29-1|.|few
CSVALGGTEAFF
TGCAGCGTTGCCCTAGGAGGCACTGAAGCTTTCTTT
>TRBJ1-1|TRBV6-5|.|few
CASSYVRTVSMNTEAFF
TGTGCCAGCAGTTACGTTAGGACAGTTAGTATGAACACTGAAGCTTTCTTT
>TRBJ2-4|TRBV20-1|.|.
CSARGGPGQVAKNIQYF
TGCAGTGCTAGAGGGGGACCCGGGCAAGTGGCCAAAAACATTCAGTACTTC
>TRBJ1-4|TRBV4-2|TRBD1|.
CASSQPGQGDEKLFF
TGTGCCAGCAGCCAACCGGGACAGGGGGATGAAAAACTGTTTTTT
>TRBJ2-1|TRBV3-1|.|many
CASSQDKNEQFF
TGTGCCAGCAGCCAAGACAAGAATGAGCAGTTCTTC
>TRBJ2-5|TRBV20-1|TRBD1|.
CSARDLKTGGEETQYF
TGCAGTGCTAGAGATCTGAAGACAGGGGGTGAAGAGACCCAGTACTTC
>TRBJ2-5|TRBV7-2|TRBD2|.
CASSRAGGRQETQYF
TGTGCCAGCAGTCGAGCGGGGGGCAGACAAGAGACCCAGTACTTC
>TRBJ1-3|TRBV12-3/TRBV12-4|.|few
CASSFYHRSGNTIYF
TGTGCCAGCAGTTTCTATCACCGCTCTGGAAACACCATATATTTT
>TRBJ1-6|TRBV7-6|TRBD1|.
CASSLGTGHSPLHF
TGTGCCAGCAGTTTGGGGACAGGACATTCACCCCTCCACTTT
>TRBJ1-3|TRBV5-1|.|few
CASSAAPVGNTIYF
TGCGCCAGCAGCGCGGCTCCCGTCGGAAACACCATATATTTT